The 14 T cell receptor beta chains reported below all come from one sample, sequenced in a study of cytomegalovirus exposure and HLA in healthy donors. Use of 60 Vbeta and 13 Jbeta primers characterized the PCR. The protocol was immunoSEQ multiplex PCR, while the TCRdb copy is restricted to in-frame clones and leaves out a portion. The sample has approximately 100,000 clones, around 10% seen once. The sequenced sample was PBMCs. The receptor set was obtained from a man aged 45-65 years in good health and CMV-seropositive.

The genes are TRBV28 and TRBJ2-1, with D possibly TRBD2 on 5 matching bases. This CDR3 is built from 15 residues. V was trimmed by 6 bases and J by 0 bases, leaving 12 bases between them. Germline V gives CDR1 MDHEN, CDR2 SYDVKM. For the CDR3, the DNA is TGTGCCAGCAGGCACCCGGGGAGCTCCTACAATGAGCAGTTCTTC. Its translation is CASRHPGSSYNEQFF.

The rearrangement joins TRBV6-5 to TRBJ1-2; 8 nucleotides match TRBD1. CDR3 length: 16 residues. Germline CDR1 MNHEY, CDR2 SVGAGI. The J segment lost 3 bases and the V segment lost 4 bases, leaving 10 bases of the junction unmatched. The CDR3 coding sequence is TGTGCCAGCAGTTTCCTGGACAGGGTCGGGTACTATGGCTACACCTTC. Amino acid sequence: CASSFLDRVGYYGYTF.

This clone was observed a few times. J is TRBJ1-6 and V is TRBV5-6; D remains unclear. The CDR3 runs to 15 residues. V lost 1 base, J lost 13 bases, and 18 bases lay in between. CDR1 is SGHDT and CDR2 is YYEEEE in the germline V gene. The DNA of the CDR3 is TGTGCCAGCAGCTTGTGGAGCACCCCGGGTAGGCCCCTCCACTTT. Its protein is CASSLWSTPGRPLHF.

This clone was seen a handful of times. The chain combines TRBV2 with TRBJ1-2; a possible D gene is TRBD1 (6 bases). From germline, CDR1 is SNHLY and CDR2 FYNNEI. This CDR3 has 14 amino acids. V shed 6 bases and J shed 2 bases, with 13 bases lying between them. The CDR3 region has the DNA TGTGCCAGCAGCGCCGACAGGTTGAACTATGGCTACACCTTC. Amino acids: CASSADRLNYGYTF.

The V and J genes are TRBV7-3 and TRBJ2-7; 8 bases are a match to TRBD1. The V gene's germline CDR1 is SGHTA and CDR2 FQGTGA. This CDR3 has 15 amino acids. V shed 1 base and J 6 bases; nucleotides not matched to a gene: 8. The CDR3 loop is CASSLSRTGSAEQYF. CDR3 sequence (DNA): TGTGCCAGCAGCTTAAGTAGGACAGGGTCGGCCGAGCAGTACTTC.

This clone was observed a few times. The chain is built from TRBV27 and TRBJ2-3; 10 positions agree with TRBD2. After removal of 6 bases from V and 3 bases from J, the junction contained 6 bases not matched to a gene. Germline values: CDR1 MNHEY, CDR2 SMNVEV (reference sequence). CDR3 length: 15 residues. The CDR3 DNA is TGTGCCAGCAGGACGGTAGCGGGAGGAACAGATACGCAGTATTTT. It is translated as CASRTVAGGTDTQYF.

This clone was recorded a few times. The rearrangement uses TRBV5-1 and TRBJ1-1; D unclear. This CDR3 spans 14 amino acids. Trimming removed 2 bases from V and 4 bases from J, with 12 bases in between. The germline gives CDR1 SGHRS, CDR2 YFSETQ. CDR3 sequence reads: CASSFGPSATEAFF. The CDR3 coding sequence is TGCGCCAGCAGCTTTGGGCCCTCCGCCACTGAAGCTTTCTTT. The variable domain in full, completed from reference TRBV5-1 and TRBJ1-1, reads KAGVTQTPRYLIKTRGQQVTLSCSPISGHRSVSWYQQTPGQGLQFLFEYFSETQRNKGNFPGRFSGRQFSNSRSEMNVSTLELGDSALYLCASSFGPSATEAFFGQGTRLTVV.

This clone was seen a handful of times. The CDR3 nucleotides read TGTGCCATCAGTGAACGGGGAGAGACCCAGTACTTC. Residues: CAISERGETQYF. The genes are TRBV10-3 and TRBJ2-5; a possible D gene is TRBD2 (5 bases). This CDR3 contains 12 residues. With 3 bases removed from V and 4 bases from J, the gap between germline ends came to 6 bases. Germline V gene data show CDR1 as ENHRY and CDR2 as SYGVKD.

The chain links TRBV28 to TRBJ2-5, with 7 bases aligning to TRBD1. V shed 8 bases, J shed 5 bases, and the junction held 11 bases outside the gene matches. Germline V gene lookup returns CDR1 MDHEN and CDR2 SYDVKM. The CDR3 covers 14 residues. The CDR3 spells CASGPGTVIETQYF. CDR3 nucleotides: TGTGCCAGCGGACCCGGGACAGTGATCGAGACCCAGTACTTC.

The chain recombines TRBV28 with TRBJ2-1; 7 nucleotides match TRBD2. The length of the CDR3 is 22 residues. Trimming cost V 5 bases and J 1 base; bases outside gene matches: 26. Per germline, CDR1 MDHEN and CDR2 SYDVKM. The CDR3 loop reads CASSPIDRLGRESLSSYNEQFF. The CDR3 DNA sequence: TGTGCCAGCAGTCCTATTGACAGACTTGGGCGGGAGTCCCTATCTTCCTACAATGAGCAGTTCTTC.

The chain combines TRBV4-3 with TRBJ2-3; weak D call: TRBD1 (6 bases). The CDR3 consists of 16 residues. V was shortened by 0 bases and J by 9 bases, with 19 bases between the two germline ends. The germline gives CDR1 LGHNA, CDR2 YSLEER. In DNA form, the CDR3 reads TGCGCCAGCAGCCAAGATCTTTCCGCCGAGGGGGAAACGCAGTATTTT. This codes for CASSQDLSAEGETQYF.

The V gene is TRBV10-3, the J gene TRBJ2-3, with a tentative D call TRBD1 (6 bases). The CDR3 runs to 14 residues. V was pared by 10 bases and J by 0 bases, with 14 bases between. Germline loops: CDR1 ENHRY, CDR2 SYGVKD. The CDR3 reads CATKSQGSTDTQYF. The CDR3 DNA follows: TGTGCCACCAAATCGCAGGGGAGCACAGATACGCAGTATTTT.

This clone has just a few counts. The chain combines TRBV29-1 with TRBJ2-3, with D maybe TRBD1 (6 bases). V was trimmed by 7 bases and J by 0 bases, leaving 17 bases between them. The CDR3 has 15 residues. The germline V gene has CDR1 SQVTM and CDR2 ANQGSEA. The CDR3 sequence: CSAEKTGRSTDTQYF. In DNA, the CDR3 is TGCAGCGCAGAGAAGACAGGCCGGAGCACAGATACGCAGTATTTT.

The chain carries TRBV7-2 and TRBJ2-1; tentative D call: TRBD2 (6 bases). This CDR3 is 15 amino acids long. Trimming pared 5 bases from V and 3 bases from J, leaving 14 bases between. Germline V gives CDR1 SGHTA, CDR2 FQGNSA. This chain's CDR3 is CASSIGTPVYNEQFF. The CDR3, as DNA: TGTGCCAGCAGCATCGGGACTCCGGTCTACAATGAGCAGTTCTTC.